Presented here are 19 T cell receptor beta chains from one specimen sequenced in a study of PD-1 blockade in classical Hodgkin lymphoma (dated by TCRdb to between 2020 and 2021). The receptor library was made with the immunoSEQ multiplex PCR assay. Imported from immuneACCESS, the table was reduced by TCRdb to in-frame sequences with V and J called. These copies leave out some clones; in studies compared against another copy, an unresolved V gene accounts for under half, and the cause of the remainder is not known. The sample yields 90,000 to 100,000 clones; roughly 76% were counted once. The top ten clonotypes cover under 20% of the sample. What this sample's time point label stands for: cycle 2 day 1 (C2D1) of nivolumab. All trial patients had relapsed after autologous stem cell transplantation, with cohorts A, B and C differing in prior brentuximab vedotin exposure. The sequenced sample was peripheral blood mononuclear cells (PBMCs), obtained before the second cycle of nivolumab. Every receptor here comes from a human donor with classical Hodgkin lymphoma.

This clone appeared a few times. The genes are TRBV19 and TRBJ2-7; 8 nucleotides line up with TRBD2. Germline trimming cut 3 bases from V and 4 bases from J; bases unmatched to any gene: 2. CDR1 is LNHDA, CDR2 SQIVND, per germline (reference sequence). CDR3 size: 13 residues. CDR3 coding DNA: TGTGCCAGTAGTATCGAGCGGGAGTACGAGCAGTACTTC. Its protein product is CASSIEREYEQYF. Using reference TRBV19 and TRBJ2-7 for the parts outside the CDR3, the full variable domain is DGGITQSPKYLFRKEGQNVTLSCEQNLNHDAMYWYRQDPGQGLRLIYYSQIVNDFQKGDIAEGYSVSREKKESFPLTVTSAQKNPTAFYLCASSIEREYEQYFGPGTRLTVT.

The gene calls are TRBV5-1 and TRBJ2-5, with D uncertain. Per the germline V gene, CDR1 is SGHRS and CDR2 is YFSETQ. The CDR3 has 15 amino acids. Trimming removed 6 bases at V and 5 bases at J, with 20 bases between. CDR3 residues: CASTPVGKERETQYF. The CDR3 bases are TGCGCCAGCACCCCGGTTGGCAAGGAGAGGGAGACCCAGTACTTC.

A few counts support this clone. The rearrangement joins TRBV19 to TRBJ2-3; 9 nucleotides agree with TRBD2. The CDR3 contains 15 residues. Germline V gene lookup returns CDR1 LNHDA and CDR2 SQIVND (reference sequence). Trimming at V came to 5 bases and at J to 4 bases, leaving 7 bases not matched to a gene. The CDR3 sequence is CASSARTSAADTQYF. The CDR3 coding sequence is TGTGCCAGTAGTGCTCGGACTAGCGCGGCAGATACGCAGTATTTT.

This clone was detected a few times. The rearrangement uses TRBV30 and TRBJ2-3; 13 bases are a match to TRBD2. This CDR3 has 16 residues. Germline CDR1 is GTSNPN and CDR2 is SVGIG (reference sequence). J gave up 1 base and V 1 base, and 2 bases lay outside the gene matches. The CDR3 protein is CAWSALAGGGTDTQYF. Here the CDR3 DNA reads TGTGCCTGGAGTGCACTAGCGGGAGGGGGCACAGATACGCAGTATTTT.

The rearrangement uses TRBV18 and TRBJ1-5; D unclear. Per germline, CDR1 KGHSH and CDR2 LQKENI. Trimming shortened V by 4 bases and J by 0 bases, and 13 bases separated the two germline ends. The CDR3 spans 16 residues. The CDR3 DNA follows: TGTGCCAGCTCACTCCGCTCAGGATATAGCAATCAGCCCCAGCATTTT. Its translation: CASSLRSGYSNQPQHF.

CDR3 nucleotides: TGCGCCAGCAGTCGAGCGGGATACGAGCAGTACTTC. It codes for CASSRAGYEQYF. V is TRBV10-1 and J is TRBJ2-7; 7 bases map to TRBD2. The CDR3 extends over 12 amino acids. Trimming cost V 5 bases and J 4 bases; bases outside gene matches: 2. CDR1 WNHNN and CDR2 SYGVQD come from the germline V gene (reference sequence).

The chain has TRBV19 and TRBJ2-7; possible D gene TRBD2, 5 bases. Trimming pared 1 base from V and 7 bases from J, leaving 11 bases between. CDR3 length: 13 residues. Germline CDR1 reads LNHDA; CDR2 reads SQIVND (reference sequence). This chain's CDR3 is CASSIVSRGEQYF. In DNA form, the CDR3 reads TGTGCCAGTAGTATAGTCAGTCGGGGAGAGCAGTACTTC.

DNA for the CDR3: TGTGCCAGTGCGGCGGGCAGGCTTGGATCGAATGAAAAACTGTTTTTT. It specifies CASAAGRLGSNEKLFF. The chain uses TRBV19 and TRBJ1-4; D call uncertain. With 8 bases removed from V and 5 bases from J, the gap between germline ends came to 21 bases. The germline CDR1 and CDR2 sequences are LNHDA and SQIVND (reference sequence). The CDR3 runs 16 residues.

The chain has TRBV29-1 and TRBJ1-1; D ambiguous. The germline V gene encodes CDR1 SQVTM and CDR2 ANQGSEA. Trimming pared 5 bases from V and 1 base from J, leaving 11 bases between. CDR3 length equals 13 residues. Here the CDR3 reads CSVQEDGNTEAFF. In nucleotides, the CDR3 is TGCAGCGTTCAGGAGGACGGGAACACTGAAGCTTTCTTT. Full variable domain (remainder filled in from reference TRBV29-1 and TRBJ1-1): SAVISQKPSRDICQRGTSLTIQCQVDSQVTMMFWYRQQPGQSLTLIATANQGSEATYESGFVIDKFPISRPNLTFSTLTVSNMSPEDSSIYLCSVQEDGNTEAFFGQGTRLTVV.

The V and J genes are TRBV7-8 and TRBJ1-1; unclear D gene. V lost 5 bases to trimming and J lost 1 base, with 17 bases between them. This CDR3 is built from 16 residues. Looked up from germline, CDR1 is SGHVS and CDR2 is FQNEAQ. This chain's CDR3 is CASSPRVGNSNTEAFF. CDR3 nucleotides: TGTGCCAGCAGCCCCCGGGTCGGAAACTCGAACACTGAAGCTTTCTTT.

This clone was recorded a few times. CDR3 in amino acids: CASSILSGREDGYTF. CDR3 nucleotide sequence: TGTGCCAGTAGTATCTTAAGTGGCAGGGAGGATGGCTACACCTTC. V and J are TRBV19 and TRBJ1-2; TRBD1 might be the D (5 bases). Per the germline V gene, CDR1 is LNHDA and CDR2 is SQIVND (reference sequence). This CDR3 contains 15 residues. Trimming left V 3 bases short and J 6 bases short, with 17 bases between.

The CDR3 DNA sequence: TGTGCCAGCAGTTTAGTCACAGCTGAGGGCGGCTACACCTTC. Protein: CASSLVTAEGGYTF. The rearrangement links TRBV28 to TRBJ1-2; no firm D call. Trimming took off 2 bases at V and 8 bases at J, with 15 bases between the two ends. The CDR3 runs to 14 residues. Germline V gene lookup returns CDR1 MDHEN and CDR2 SYDVKM.

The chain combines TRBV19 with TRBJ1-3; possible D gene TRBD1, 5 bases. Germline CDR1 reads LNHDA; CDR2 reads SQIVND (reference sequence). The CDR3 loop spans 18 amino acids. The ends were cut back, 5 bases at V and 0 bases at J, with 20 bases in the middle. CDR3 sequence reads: CASSAVGRSRISGNTIYF. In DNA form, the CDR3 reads TGTGCCAGTAGTGCCGTGGGGCGGTCCAGGATCTCTGGAAACACCATATATTTT.

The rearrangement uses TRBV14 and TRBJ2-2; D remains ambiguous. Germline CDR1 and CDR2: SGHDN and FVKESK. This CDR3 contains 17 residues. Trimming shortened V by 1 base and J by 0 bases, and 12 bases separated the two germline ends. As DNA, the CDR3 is TGTGCCAGCAGCCAAGGCCTACTTTATGCGAACACCGGGGAGCTGTTTTTT. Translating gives CASSQGLLYANTGELFF.

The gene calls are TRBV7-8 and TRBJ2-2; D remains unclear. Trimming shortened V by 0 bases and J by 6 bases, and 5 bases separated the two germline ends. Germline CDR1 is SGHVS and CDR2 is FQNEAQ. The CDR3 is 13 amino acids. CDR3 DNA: TGTGCCAGCAGCTTAGCTGGACCCGGGGAGCTGTTTTTT. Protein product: CASSLAGPGELFF.

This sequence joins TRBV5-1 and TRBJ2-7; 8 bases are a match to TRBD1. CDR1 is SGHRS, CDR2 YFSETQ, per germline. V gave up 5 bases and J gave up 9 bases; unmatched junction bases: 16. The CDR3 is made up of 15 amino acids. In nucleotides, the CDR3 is TGCGCCAGCAGGAAGACAGGGGATCCCTCTTCGGGGCAGTACTTC. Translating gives CASRKTGDPSSGQYF. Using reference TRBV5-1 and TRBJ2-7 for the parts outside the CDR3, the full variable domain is KAGVTQTPRYLIKTRGQQVTLSCSPISGHRSVSWYQQTPGQGLQFLFEYFSETQRNKGNFPGRFSGRQFSNSRSEMNVSTLELGDSALYLCASRKTGDPSSGQYFGPGTRLTVT.

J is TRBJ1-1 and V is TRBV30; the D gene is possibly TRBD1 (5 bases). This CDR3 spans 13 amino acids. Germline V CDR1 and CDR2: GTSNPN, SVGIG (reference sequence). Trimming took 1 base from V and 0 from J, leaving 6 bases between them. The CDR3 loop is CAWSETVNTEAFF. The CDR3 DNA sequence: TGTGCCTGGAGTGAGACAGTGAACACTGAAGCTTTCTTT.

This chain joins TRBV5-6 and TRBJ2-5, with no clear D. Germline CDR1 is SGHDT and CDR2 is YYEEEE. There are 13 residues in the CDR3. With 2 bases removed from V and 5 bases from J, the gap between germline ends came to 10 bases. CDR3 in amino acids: CASSLSNSETQYF. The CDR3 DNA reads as TGTGCCAGCAGCTTAAGCAACTCGGAGACCCAGTACTTC.

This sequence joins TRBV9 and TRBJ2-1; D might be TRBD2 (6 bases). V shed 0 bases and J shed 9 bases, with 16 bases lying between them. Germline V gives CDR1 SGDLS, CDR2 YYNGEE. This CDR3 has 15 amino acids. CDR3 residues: CASSVGATSGTEQFF. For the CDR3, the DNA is TGTGCCAGCAGCGTAGGCGCGACTAGTGGGACTGAGCAGTTCTTC.